This T cell receptor (beta chain) is drawn from a study of vaccination effects on CD4 cells after COVID-19. Some clones are missing from TCRdb's copy, which holds only in-frame ones; the method was immunoSEQ multiplex PCR. This table has about 71,000 clones, under 80% appearing once. Scientists isolated CD4+ T cells after a roughly 9-day culture period ended. Every participant took two doses of the BNT162b2 or mRNA-1273 vaccine. About this clone: Its specificity is not known.

Per germline, CDR1 MNHNS and CDR2 SASEGT. Trimming shortened V by 4 bases and J by 1 base, and 10 bases separated the two germline ends. CDR3 size: 14 residues. This TCR came from a human donor who received a COVID-19 vaccine. The specimen comprised CD4+ T cells from PBMCs cultured without peptide, sampled after COVID-19 vaccination. The rearrangement links TRBV6-1 to TRBJ1-1; unclear D gene. This CDR3 reads CASSGVHRNTEAFF. The DNA of the CDR3 is TGTGCCAGCAGTGGGGTACACCGGAACACTGAAGCTTTCTTT.